This is a list of T cell receptor beta chains from one sample in a study of human T cells and chemical hapten exposure. TCRdb fed the RACE reads into MiXCR, producing one record per CDR3 protein. This sample has some 70,000 distinct CDR3 sequences, with approximately 35% found just once. Material: whole blood, obtained in connection with sensitization to the hapten diphenylcyclopropenone (DPC). The receptors stem from a man in his forties with alopecia areata. Some clones in this sample may be carry-over from other donors' samples. The CDR3 runs from the conserved cysteine through the conserved F or W. The order of the fields is D gene, V gene, clone size, J gene, CDR3 protein, CDR3 DNA. The D gene is left open where the match is weak. For some rows the clone size is stated as once, few or many, or as a class when expanded; others skip it.

TRBD1	TRBV4-1	.	TRBJ1-1	CASSPLGAGGNTEAFF	TGCGCCAGCAGCCCCCTGGGGGCAGGGGGGAACACTGAAGCTTTCTTT
.	TRBV20-1	.	TRBJ1-1	CSARSRGVMNTEAFF	TGCAGTGCTAGATCCAGGGGCGTCATGAACACTGAAGCTTTCTTT
.	TRBV27	once	TRBJ2-5	CASSGTNQRETQYF	TGTGCCAGCAGCGGAACAAACCAACGGGAGACCCAGTACTTC
.	TRBV4-3	.	TRBJ2-7	CASSQDLAAEAHEQYF	TGCGCCAGCAGCCAAGATCTGGCGGCGGAGGCCCACGAGCAGTACTTC
.	TRBV20-1	.	TRBJ2-7	CSARPGPLRSEQYF	TGCAGTGCTAGACCGGGACCGTTACGGTCCGAGCAGTACTTC
TRBD2	TRBV7-9	.	TRBJ2-1	CASSSTSGPLNEQFF	TGTGCCAGCAGCTCCACTAGCGGGCCGTTAAATGAGCAGTTCTTC
TRBD1	TRBV28	.	TRBJ1-6	CASSPRQGQNSPLHF	TGTGCCAGCAGTCCCCGACAGGGACAGAATTCACCCCTCCACTTT
TRBD2	TRBV20-1	.	TRBJ2-5	CSASLAGNTQETQYF	TGCAGTGCTAGCCTAGCGGGGAATACCCAAGAGACCCAGTACTTC
TRBD2	TRBV28	few	TRBJ2-5	CASSHGLAGVETQYF	TGTGCCAGCAGTCACGGACTAGCGGGAGTTGAGACCCAGTACTTC
.	TRBV6-5	.	TRBJ2-2	CASLQSTGELFF	TGTGCCAGTTTACAGTCCACCGGGGAGCTGTTTTTT
.	TRBV4-1	many	TRBJ1-5	CASSQHIREPQGYQPQHF	TGCGCCAGCAGCCAACACATTAGGGAGCCTCAGGGGTATCAGCCCCAGCATTTT
TRBD1	TRBV6-5	.	TRBJ1-5	CASSSTDRGSNQPQHF	TGTGCCAGCAGTTCGACGGACAGGGGAAGCAATCAGCCCCAGCATTTT
TRBD1	TRBV28	few	TRBJ1-1	CASSLTLGTGGAWNTEAFF	TGTGCCAGCAGTTTGACCCTAGGGACAGGGGGCGCTTGGAACACTGAAGCTTTCTTT
TRBD1	TRBV29-1	.	TRBJ2-3	CSVVPPRDRMTFGTDTQYF	TGCAGCGTTGTCCCCCCCCGGGACAGAATGACCTTCGGTACAGATACGCAGTATTTT
.	TRBV11-1	.	TRBJ2-3	CASSLGGTSDTQYF	TGTGCCAGCAGCTTAGGGGGGACTTCTGATACGCAGTATTTT
TRBD1	TRBV14	.	TRBJ2-1	CASSLDPPGTGPYNEQFF	TGTGCCAGCAGCCTCGACCCCCCGGGGACAGGCCCCTACAATGAGCAGTTCTTC
.	TRBV7-9	.	TRBJ2-1	CASSLGTNYNEQFF	TGTGCCAGCAGCTTAGGGACTAACTACAATGAGCAGTTCTTC
.	TRBV11-2	few	TRBJ2-7	CASSLNSPYEQYF	TGTGCCAGCAGCTTAAACAGCCCCTACGAGCAGTACTTC
.	TRBV7-9	.	TRBJ2-7	CASSEGAYEQYF	TGTGCCAGCAGCGAGGGGGCCTACGAGCAGTACTTC
.	TRBV4-1	few	TRBJ2-1	CASSPSGTGVNEQFF	TGCGCCAGCAGCCCCTCCGGGACTGGGGTCAATGAGCAGTTCTTC
.	TRBV20-1	few	TRBJ1-1	CSARDQGQPPREAFF	TGCAGTGCTAGAGATCAAGGACAGCCTCCACGTGAAGCTTTCTTT
.	TRBV10-2	.	TRBJ2-5	CASSVSLRETQYF	TGCGCCAGCAGTGTTTCCTTGCGAGAGACCCAGTACTTC